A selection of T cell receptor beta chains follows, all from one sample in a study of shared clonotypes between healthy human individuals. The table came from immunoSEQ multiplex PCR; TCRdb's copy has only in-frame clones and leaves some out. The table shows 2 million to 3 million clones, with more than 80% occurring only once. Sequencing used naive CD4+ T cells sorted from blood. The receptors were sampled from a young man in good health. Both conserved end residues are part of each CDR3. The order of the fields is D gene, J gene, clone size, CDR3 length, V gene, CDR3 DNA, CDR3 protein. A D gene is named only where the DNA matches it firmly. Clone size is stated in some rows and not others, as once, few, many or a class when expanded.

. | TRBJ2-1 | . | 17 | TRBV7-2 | TGTGCCAGCAGCTTAACCCCTGGGGGCGCGATACTGGCGGAGCAGTTCTTC | CASSLTPGGAILAEQFF
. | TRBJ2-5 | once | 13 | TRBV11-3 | TGTGCCAGCAGCTTCAGGACCCAAGAGACCCAGTACTTC | CASSFRTQETQYF
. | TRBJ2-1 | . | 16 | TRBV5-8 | TGTGCCAGCAGATCACTTAGCGTGGGGTTCTACAATGAGCAGTTCTTC | CASRSLSVGFYNEQFF
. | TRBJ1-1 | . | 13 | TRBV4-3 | TGCGCCAGCACTCAGGGAAGGAACACTGAAGCTTTCTTT | CASTQGRNTEAFF
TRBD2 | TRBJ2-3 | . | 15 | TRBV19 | TGTGCCAGTAGTATCGGTCGGGGGGGCGCAGATACGCAGTATTTT | CASSIGRGGADTQYF
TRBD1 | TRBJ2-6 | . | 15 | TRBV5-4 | TGTGCCAGCACCGATACAGGGGCTGGGGCCAACGTCCTGACTTTC | CASTDTGAGANVLTF
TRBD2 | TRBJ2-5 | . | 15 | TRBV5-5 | TGTGCCAGCAGCCGGGAGGTGACCCTCCAAGAGACCCAGTACTTC | CASSREVTLQETQYF
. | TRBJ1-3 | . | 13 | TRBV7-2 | TGTGCCAGCAGCCTTGCACTTGGAAACACCATATATTTT | CASSLALGNTIYF
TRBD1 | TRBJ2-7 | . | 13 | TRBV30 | TGTGCCTGGTCTCCCCTCGACAGGGCCGAGCAGTACTTC | CAWSPLDRAEQYF
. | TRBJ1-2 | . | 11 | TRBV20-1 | TGCAGTGCCCCCCCCCTCTATGGCTACACCTTC | CSAPPLYGYTF
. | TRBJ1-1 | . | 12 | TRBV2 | TGTGCCAGCAGTACCGGGAATGAGCGGGCTTTCTTT | CASSTGNERAFF
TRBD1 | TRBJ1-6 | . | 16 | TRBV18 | TGTGCCAGCTCACCTTTTTTCCAGGGGGCTTTTTCACCCCTCCACTTT | CASSPFFQGAFSPLHF
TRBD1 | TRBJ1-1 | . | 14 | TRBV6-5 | TGTGCCAGCAGTGACTGGGACAGCTTCACTGAAGCTTTCTTT | CASSDWDSFTEAFF
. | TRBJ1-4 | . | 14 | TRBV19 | TGTGCCAGTAGTATGCAGGTAGCTAATGAAAAACTGTTTTTT | CASSMQVANEKLFF
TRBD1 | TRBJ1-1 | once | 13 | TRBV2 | TGTGCCAGCGGCGGACAGGGGTCCACTGAAGCTTTCTTT | CASGGQGSTEAFF
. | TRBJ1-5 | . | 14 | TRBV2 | TGTGCCAGCAGTTCCCGACAGTTTTATCAGCCCCAGCATTTT | CASSSRQFYQPQHF
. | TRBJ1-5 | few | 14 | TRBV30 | TGTGCCTGGAGTGTTTCAGGGTTGGATCAGCCCCAGCATTTT | CAWSVSGLDQPQHF
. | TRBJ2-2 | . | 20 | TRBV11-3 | TGTGCCAGCAGCTCCTCAAGCGGCGGGGGCCGTACAACGAACACCGGGGAGCTGTTTTTT | CASSSSSGGGRTTNTGELFF
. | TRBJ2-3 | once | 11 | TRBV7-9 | TGTGCCAGCAGCCCCGAGAATACGCAGTATTTT | CASSPENTQYF
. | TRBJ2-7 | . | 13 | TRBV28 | TGTGCCAGCAGTTTATTAGGGGCCTACGAGCAGTACTTC | CASSLLGAYEQYF
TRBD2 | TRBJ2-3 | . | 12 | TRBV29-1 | TGCAGGGGGACTAGCGGAACAGATACGCAGTATTTT | CRGTSGTDTQYF
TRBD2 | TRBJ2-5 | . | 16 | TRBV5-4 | TGTGCCAGCAGCAGAGCCGGGACTAGCGGGGAAGAGACCCAGTACTTC | CASSRAGTSGEETQYF
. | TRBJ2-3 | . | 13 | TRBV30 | TGTGCCTGGAACAACAGGGTTACAGATACGCAGTATTTT | CAWNNRVTDTQYF
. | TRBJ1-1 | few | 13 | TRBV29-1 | TGCAGCGCCGAGCCGGGAGGGAACACTGAAGCTTTCTTT | CSAEPGGNTEAFF
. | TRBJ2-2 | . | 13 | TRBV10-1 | TGCGCCAGCAGTGAGTCGCCCGCCGGGGAGCTGTTTTTT | CASSESPAGELFF
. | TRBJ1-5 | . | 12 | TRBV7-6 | TGTGCCAGCAGCTTAGCGGGGGGGCCCCAGCATTTT | CASSLAGGPQHF
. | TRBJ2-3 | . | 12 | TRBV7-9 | TGTGCCAGCAGCCCCGGCGGGGATACGCAGTATTTT | CASSPGGDTQYF
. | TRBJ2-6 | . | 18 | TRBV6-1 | TGTGCCAGCAGTGAAGATTTGGTCAGGGTCTCTGGGGCCAACGTCCTGACTTTC | CASSEDLVRVSGANVLTF
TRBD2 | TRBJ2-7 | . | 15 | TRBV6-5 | TGTGCCAGCAGATCGATACGGGGGGGCCTGAACGAGCAGTACTTC | CASRSIRGGLNEQYF
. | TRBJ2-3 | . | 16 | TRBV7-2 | TGTGCCAGCAGCTTAGTTTGGGGGCCTGCACCAGATACGCAGTATTTT | CASSLVWGPAPDTQYF
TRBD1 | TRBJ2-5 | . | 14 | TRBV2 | TGTGCCAGCAGTGAGACCAGGGGGCTAGTGACCCAGTACTTC | CASSETRGLVTQYF
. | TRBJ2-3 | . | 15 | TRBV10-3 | TGTGCCATCAGTGAGTCGAGGCAAGGCACAGATACGCAGTATTTT | CAISESRQGTDTQYF
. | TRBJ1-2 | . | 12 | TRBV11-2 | TGTGCCAGCAGCTTAGAAAGCTATGGCTACACCTTC | CASSLESYGYTF
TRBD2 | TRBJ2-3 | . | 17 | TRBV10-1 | TGCGCCAGCAGTGAGTCGAAACTAGCGGGAGGAGGAGATACGCAGTATTTT | CASSESKLAGGGDTQYF
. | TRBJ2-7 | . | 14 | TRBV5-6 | TGTGCCAGCAGCTTGGTCGAGGGCCACTACGAGCAGTACTTC | CASSLVEGHYEQYF
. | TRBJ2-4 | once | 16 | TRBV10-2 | TGCGCCAGCAGTGAGAGAAAGGGGTTAGCCAAAAACATTCAGTACTTC | CASSERKGLAKNIQYF
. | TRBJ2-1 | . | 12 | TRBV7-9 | TGTGCCAGCAGCTTAGGGTCGAATGAGCAGTTCTTC | CASSLGSNEQFF
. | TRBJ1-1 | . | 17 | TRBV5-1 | TGCGCCAGCAGCTTGGCCACAGACGCCCAAGTGAACACTGAAGCTTTCTTT | CASSLATDAQVNTEAFF
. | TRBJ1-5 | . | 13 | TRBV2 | TGTGCCAGCAGCGCCCAGGGGAGGGAGCCCCAGCATTTT | CASSAQGREPQHF
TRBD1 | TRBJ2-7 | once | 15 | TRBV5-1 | TGCGCCAGCAGCGGGGGGACAGGGGGCCCCTACGAGCAGTACTTC | CASSGGTGGPYEQYF
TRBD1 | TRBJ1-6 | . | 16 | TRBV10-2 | TGCGCCAGCAGGATAAAAATGACAGGGGGGGATTCACCCCTCCACTTT | CASRIKMTGGDSPLHF
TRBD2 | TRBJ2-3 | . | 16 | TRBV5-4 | TGTGCCAGCAGCTTGGCCCTTAGCGGGAGGTCAGATACGCAGTATTTT | CASSLALSGRSDTQYF
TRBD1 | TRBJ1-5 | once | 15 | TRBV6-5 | TGTGCCAGCAGTCCCGACAGGGTCAGGAATCAGCCCCAGCATTTT | CASSPDRVRNQPQHF